This T cell receptor (beta chain) was identified during a study of T cell responses to AZD1222 COVID-19 vaccine. Profiled with immunoSEQ multiplex PCR; TCRdb holds only in-frame clones, not every one. The data contain under 150,000 clones, roughly 93% of them seen just once; the ten biggest clones take up approximately 3.3%. The CDR3 covers 14 residues. Trimming removed 5 bases at V and 1 base at J, with 11 bases between. Germline V gives CDR1 MNHEY, CDR2 SMNVEV (reference sequence). This clonotype was sampled from an adult in good health. The specimen was peripheral blood, collected on day 0 of AZD1222 vaccination. The chain couples TRBV27 to TRBJ1-1; D is ambiguous. The CDR3 DNA reads as TGTGCCAGCAGTCCGACCGGGAGGAACACTGAAGCTTTCTTT. It encodes CASSPTGRNTEAFF.